The 12 T cell receptor beta chains below were found in one sample sequenced in a study of blood T cell repertoires in COVID-19. Sequencing was performed with immunoSEQ multiplex PCR; in TCRdb, only in-frame clones are kept and a portion is missing. The sample has 250,000 or so clones, 80% to 90% seen once. Source material: PBMCs or T cells enriched from blood (not recorded which). The receptors were sampled from a woman in her forties who had been exposed to COVID-19.

The chain combines TRBV28 with TRBJ1-2, with D perhaps TRBD1 (5 bases). This CDR3 is 15 amino acids long. The V gene's germline CDR1 is MDHEN and CDR2 SYDVKM. The V and J ends lost 3 bases and 4 bases respectively, with 15 bases between them. CDR3 nucleotides: TGTGCCAGCAGTTTTGAAAGCAGGGTGGGCTATGGCTACACCTTC. It yields the protein CASSFESRVGYGYTF.

In this sample, this clone turned up a few times. V is TRBV5-1 and J is TRBJ1-3, with TRBD1 identical over 10 bases. The CDR3 totals 15 residues. Germline V gene sequence: CDR1 SGHRS, CDR2 YFSETQ. The J segment lost 1 base and the V segment lost 4 bases, leaving 2 bases of the junction unmatched. For the CDR3, the DNA is TGCGCCAGCAGCCCGGGACAGGGGTCTGGAAACACCATATATTTT. It codes for CASSPGQGSGNTIYF. The full variable domain, rest sourced from reference TRBV5-1 and TRBJ1-3, is KAGVTQTPRYLIKTRGQQVTLSCSPISGHRSVSWYQQTPGQGLQFLFEYFSETQRNKGNFPGRFSGRQFSNSRSEMNVSTLELGDSALYLCASSPGQGSGNTIYFGEGSWLTVV.

The rearrangement links TRBV28 to TRBJ1-1; D gene ambiguous. Germline V gene lookup returns CDR1 MDHEN and CDR2 SYDVKM. The CDR3 is 14 amino acids. The V end lost 4 bases, the J end lost 6 bases, and 15 bases lay between the germline ends. DNA for the CDR3: TGTGCCAGCAGTTACCAGTGGAGCGGCGCTGAAGCTTTCTTT. Translated, it gives CASSYQWSGAEAFF.

V usage is TRBV11-2 and J usage is TRBJ2-2, with a tentative D call TRBD2 (7 bases). The germline V gene encodes CDR1 SGHAT and CDR2 FQNNGV. The CDR3 length is 14 residues. Trimming took 3 bases from V and 7 from J, leaving 12 bases between them. The CDR3 spells CASSFQRGHGELFF. In nucleotides, the CDR3 is TGTGCCAGCAGCTTCCAGCGGGGACACGGGGAGCTGTTTTTT.

This rearrangement joins TRBV6-5 to TRBJ2-7, with 7 bases matching TRBD1. V was pared by 7 bases and J by 3 bases, with 6 bases of the junction left unmatched. Germline loops: CDR1 MNHEY, CDR2 SVGAGI. There are 13 residues in the CDR3. CDR3 in DNA: TGTGCCAGCAACCCGGGACAGCTCTACGAGCAGTACTTC. It yields the protein CASNPGQLYEQYF.

The chain recombines TRBV3-1 (or the pseudogene TRBV3-2) with TRBJ1-4; 7 nucleotides agree with TRBD1. With 6 bases clipped from V and 11 bases from J, the junction kept 15 bases outside the gene matches. Germline V gene sequence: CDR1 LGHDT, CDR2 YNNKEL (reference sequence). The CDR3 has 15 residues. As DNA, the CDR3 is TGTGCCAGCAGACAAAAAGATCAAACAGGGGCGAAACTGTTTTTT. Encoded protein: CASRQKDQTGAKLFF.

The chain uses TRBV5-4 and TRBJ2-1; 14 bases fit TRBD2. The CDR3 is 16 residues long. J lost 8 bases, V lost 4 bases, and 8 bases had no gene match. Germline lookup yields CDR1 SGHNT and CDR2 YYREEE (reference sequence). The CDR3 loop reads CASSASGTSGSDEQFF. Written as DNA, the CDR3 is TGTGCCAGCAGCGCCTCCGGGACTAGCGGGAGCGATGAGCAGTTCTTC.

V usage is TRBV27 and J usage is TRBJ2-7; D is perhaps TRBD1 (5 bases). Between the trimmed V and J ends, which lost 1 base and 4 bases, there was a span of 14 bases. This CDR3 has 15 amino acids. The V gene's germline CDR1 is MNHEY and CDR2 SMNVEV (reference sequence). This CDR3 reads CASSLFQGSDYEQYF. The CDR3 nucleotides read TGTGCCAGCAGTTTATTTCAGGGCTCAGATTACGAGCAGTACTTC.

This chain connects TRBV6-6 to TRBJ1-4; D remains unclear. CDR1 is MNHNY and CDR2 is SVGAGI in the germline V gene (reference sequence). This CDR3 contains 12 residues. V lost 3 bases to trimming and J lost 5 bases, with 4 bases between them. The CDR3 loop is CASSYLNEKLFF. In nucleotides, the CDR3 is TGTGCCAGCAGTTATCTGAATGAAAAACTGTTTTTT.

CDR3 bases: TGCGCCAGCAGCCGGGGAACCGGGACTCCCTATAATTCACCCCTCCACTTT. Translation gives CASSRGTGTPYNSPLHF. J is TRBJ1-6 and V is TRBV5-1; tentatively, D is TRBD1 (5 bases). V was shortened by 4 bases and J by 2 bases, with 16 bases between the two germline ends. The CDR3 runs 17 residues. Germline V gene data show CDR1 as SGHRS and CDR2 as YFSETQ.

This rearrangement joins TRBV3-1 (or the pseudogene TRBV3-2) to TRBJ2-5, with 9 bases identical to TRBD1. Germline assignment: CDR1 LGHDT and CDR2 YNNKEL (reference sequence). The CDR3 is 15 residues long. Unmatched junction bases numbered 9, after V lost 6 bases and J lost 4 bases. CDR3 protein: CASRSGTGFRETQYF. The DNA of the CDR3 is TGTGCCAGCAGGTCCGGGACAGGGTTTCGAGAGACCCAGTACTTC.

The CDR3 nucleotides are TGTGCCAGCAGTTTATCCGTAATGAACACTGAAGCTTTCTTT. This sequence encodes CASSLSVMNTEAFF. The rearrangement links TRBV28 to TRBJ1-1; D gene unclear. The CDR3 runs to 14 residues. The V gene's germline CDR1 is MDHEN and CDR2 SYDVKM. Trimming removed 1 base from V and 0 bases from J, with 6 bases in between.